What follows are 14 T cell receptor beta chains derived from one specimen sequenced in a study of cytomegalovirus exposure and HLA in healthy donors (dated by TCRdb to about 2017). The library was generated by the immunoSEQ multiplex PCR assay. For the multiplex PCR, a mixture combining 60 forward primers for TCR Vbeta segments and 13 reverse primers for TCR Jbeta segments was used. This is the immuneACCESS table as TCRdb keeps it, with only in-frame sequences that have V and J called. A part of the clones is gone; compared with another copy, unresolved V genes explain less than half, and the rest is unexplained. The sample table lists roughly 120,000 clones, roughly 82% of them with a count of one. About 10% of the sample comes from the top ten. What was sequenced was PBMCs. Source of these receptors: a male donor in good health and CMV-seropositive.

By proportion, this clone is medium-sized (0.01 to 0.1%). The J gene is TRBJ2-1, the V gene TRBV4-1; D gene unclear. Germline-derived CDR1 and CDR2 are MGHRA and YSYEKL. Trimming left V 3 bases short and J 5 bases short, with 8 bases between. The CDR3 consists of 13 residues. The CDR3 here is CASSHGSDNEQFF. CDR3 nucleotide sequence: TGCGCCAGCAGCCATGGCAGTGACAATGAGCAGTTCTTC.

The rearrangement links TRBV6-6 to TRBJ1-5; perhaps TRBD1 as D (6 bases). Germline V CDR1 and CDR2: MNHNY, SVGAGI (reference sequence). The CDR3 runs 13 residues. Trimming took 5 bases from V and 5 from J, leaving 10 bases between them. The CDR3 DNA reads as TGTGCCAGCAGTCTCAACAGGGATCAGCCCCAGCATTTT. Translated: CASSLNRDQPQHF.

This clone has just one count. V usage is TRBV7-9 and J usage is TRBJ1-3, with a possible D match to TRBD1 (6 bases). The V and J ends lost 5 bases and 2 bases respectively, with 10 bases between them. The CDR3 covers 14 residues. Germline CDR1 and CDR2: SEHNR and FQNEAQ (reference sequence). This chain's CDR3 is CASSLQGAGNTIYF. CDR3 sequence (DNA): TGTGCCAGCAGCCTACAGGGTGCTGGAAACACCATATATTTT.

This chain joins TRBV28 and TRBJ2-2; D unresolved. V lost 4 bases and J 8 bases, leaving 20 bases between the germline ends. The CDR3 runs to 16 residues. Germline V lookup: CDR1 MDHEN, CDR2 SYDVKM. The CDR3: CASSSLLRSTTGELFF. The DNA of the CDR3 is TGTGCCAGCAGTTCCCTCCTCAGGTCCACCACGGGGGAGCTGTTTTTT.

A single count supports this clone. Given the absence of the conserved phenylalanine or tryptophan at the CDR3 end, a read error is likely. The chain has TRBV15 and TRBJ1-1, with D perhaps TRBD1 (6 bases). Per the germline V gene, CDR1 is LNHNV and CDR2 is YYDKDF (reference sequence). The CDR3 length is 15 residues. The V end lost 0 bases, the J end lost 1 base, and 9 bases lay between the germline ends. The CDR3 DNA reads as TGTGCCACCAGCAGAGACAGGGGTCCGAACACTGAAGCTTTCTCT. The encoded protein is CATSRDRGPNTEAFS.

This clone was seen just once. This rearrangement joins TRBV6-1 to TRBJ2-7, with 9 bases matching TRBD1. The CDR3 runs 14 residues. Trimming took 7 bases from V and 2 from J; bases not matched to a gene: 6. CDR1 is MNHNS, CDR2 SASEGT, per germline. CDR3: CASIRDRVPYEQYF. CDR3 coding DNA: TGTGCCAGCATTCGGGACAGGGTACCCTACGAGCAGTACTTC.

The chain is built from TRBV7-2 and TRBJ2-3; a weak D match, TRBD2 (5 bases). Germline-derived CDR1 and CDR2 are SGHTA and FQGNSA. The CDR3 is 16 amino acids. Trimming pared 0 bases from V and 2 bases from J, leaving 12 bases between. The CDR3 region is CASSLARSSVTDTQYF. In DNA form, the CDR3 reads TGTGCCAGCAGCTTAGCGCGGAGTAGCGTCACAGATACGCAGTATTTT.

The chain links TRBV5-4 to TRBJ1-6; D perhaps matches TRBD1 (6 bases). The V gene lost 4 bases and the J gene lost 6 bases, with 17 bases spanning the gap. From germline, CDR1 is SGHNT and CDR2 YYREEE (reference sequence). This CDR3 has 16 amino acids. The CDR3 is CASSLDRGAGNSPLHF. As DNA, the CDR3 is TGTGCCAGCAGCCTGGACCGGGGGGCGGGTAATTCACCCCTCCACTTT.

The chain uses TRBV27 and TRBJ2-3, with TRBD2 matching over 9 bases. Losses at the gene ends were 7 bases for V and 4 bases for J; bases not matched to a gene: 6. This CDR3 is 14 amino acids long. CDR1 is MNHEY and CDR2 is SMNVEV in the germline V gene (reference sequence). The CDR3 DNA reads TGTGCCAGCATTCAAGCGGGAGGAGCAGATACGCAGTATTTT. Protein sequence: CASIQAGGADTQYF.

The chain employs TRBV7-2 and TRBJ2-7; D is perhaps TRBD1 (6 bases). Germline CDR1 SGHTA, CDR2 FQGNSA. The CDR3 consists of 15 residues. The ends were cut back, 5 bases at V and 4 bases at J, with 18 bases in the middle. The CDR3 nucleotides read TGTGCCAGCAGCCTAACAGCCGGGACACTTTACGAGCAGTACTTC. Translated: CASSLTAGTLYEQYF. The variable domain in full, with the rest retrieved from reference TRBV7-2 and TRBJ2-7, is GAGVSQSPSNKVTEKGKDVELRCDPISGHTALYWYRQSLGQGLEFLIYFQGNSAPDKSGLPSDRFSAERTGGSVSTLTIQRTQQEDSAVYLCASSLTAGTLYEQYFGPGTRLTVT.

CDR3 coding DNA: TGTGCCTGGAGTGGTATAGAAAATTCACCCCTCCACTTT. Translating it yields CAWSGIENSPLHF. The chain carries TRBV30 and TRBJ1-6, with D unresolved. The CDR3 has 13 residues. V shed 1 base and J shed 7 bases, with 8 bases lying between them. Germline CDR1 GTSNPN, CDR2 SVGIG (reference sequence).

The chain recombines TRBV7-9 with TRBJ2-7; no clear D gene. The ends were cut back, 4 bases at V and 6 bases at J, with 10 bases in the middle. The germline V gene has CDR1 SEHNR and CDR2 FQNEAQ (reference sequence). The CDR3 contains 12 residues. The CDR3 DNA sequence: TGTGCCAGCAGCTACGAGGTCCCCGAGCAGTACTTC. Its protein is CASSYEVPEQYF. Using reference TRBV7-9 and TRBJ2-7 for the parts outside the CDR3, the full variable domain is DTGVSQNPRHKITKRGQNVTFRCDPISEHNRLYWYRQTLGQGPEFLTYFQNEAQLEKSRLLSDRFSAERPKGSFSTLEIQRTEQGDSAMYLCASSYEVPEQYFGPGTRLTVT.

This clone was found a few times. The genes are TRBV30 and TRBJ2-5; 10 positions agree with TRBD2. Germline values: CDR1 GTSNPN, CDR2 SVGIG (reference sequence). The CDR3 spans 14 residues. V trimming: 5 bases; J trimming: 3 bases; junction bases outside the gene matches: 6. CDR3 nucleotide sequence: TGTGCCTGGGGGTCTAGCGGGAGAGAAGAGACCCAGTACTTC. This translates into CAWGSSGREETQYF. Together with reference TRBV30 and TRBJ2-5, the CDR3 gives the full variable domain: SQTIHQWPATLVQPVGSPLSLECTVEGTSNPNLYWYRQAAGRGLQLLFYSVGIGQISSEVPQNLSASRPQDRQFILSSKKLLLSDSGFYLCAWGSSGREETQYFGPGTRLLVL.

This clone was picked up one time. V gene TRBV29-1 combines with J gene TRBJ2-1; 11 nucleotides match TRBD2. Germline loops: CDR1 SQVTM, CDR2 ANQGSEA. After removal of 3 bases from V and 5 bases from J, the junction contained 0 bases not matched to a gene. The CDR3 extends over 13 amino acids. CDR3 residues: CSVDSGRDNEQFF. The CDR3 DNA sequence: TGCAGCGTTGATAGCGGGAGGGACAATGAGCAGTTCTTC.